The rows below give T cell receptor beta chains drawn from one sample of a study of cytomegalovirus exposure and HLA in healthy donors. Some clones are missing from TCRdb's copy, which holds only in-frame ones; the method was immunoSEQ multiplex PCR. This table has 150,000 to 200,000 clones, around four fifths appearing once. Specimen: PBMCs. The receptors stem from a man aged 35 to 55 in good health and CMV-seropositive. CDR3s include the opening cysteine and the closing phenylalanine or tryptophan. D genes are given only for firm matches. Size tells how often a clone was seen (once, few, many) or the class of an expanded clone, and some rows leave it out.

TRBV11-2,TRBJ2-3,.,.,CASSLARATDTQYF,TGTGCCAGCAGCTTAGCTAGAGCGACAGATACGCAGTATTTT
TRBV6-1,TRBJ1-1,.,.,CASSYPSEAFF,TGTGCCAGCAGTTACCCGAGTGAAGCTTTCTTT
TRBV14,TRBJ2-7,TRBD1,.,CASSHGTGAYEQYF,TGTGCCAGCAGCCATGGGACAGGGGCCTACGAGCAGTACTTC
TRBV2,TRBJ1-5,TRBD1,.,CASSRGDSGLQPQHF,TGTGCCAGCAGTAGAGGGGACAGTGGATTGCAGCCCCAGCATTTT
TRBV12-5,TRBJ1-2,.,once,CASGWDMAGYTF,TGTGCTAGTGGTTGGGACATGGCTGGCTACACCTTC
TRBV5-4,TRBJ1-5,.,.,CASSLGSGVDQPQHF,TGTGCCAGCAGCTTGGGTTCAGGGGTTGATCAGCCCCAGCATTTT
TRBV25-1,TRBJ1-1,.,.,CASSESRGRVSEAFF,TGTGCCAGCAGTGAATCCAGGGGTAGGGTCTCTGAAGCTTTCTTT
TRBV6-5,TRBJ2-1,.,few,CASSRSKEHFEFF,TGTGCCAGCAGCCGTTCCAAGGAGCATTTCGAGTTCTTC
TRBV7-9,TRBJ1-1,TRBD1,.,CASSLGTGSTEAFF,TGTGCCAGCAGCTTGGGGACAGGGTCCACTGAAGCTTTCTTT
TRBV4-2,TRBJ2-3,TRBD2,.,CASSQDLTSGGNTDTQYF,TGTGCCAGCAGCCAAGATCTGACTAGCGGGGGCAACACAGATACGCAGTATTTT
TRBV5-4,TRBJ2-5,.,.,CASSLGGDREETQYF,TGTGCCAGCAGCTTGGGGGGGGACAGAGAAGAGACCCAGTACTTC
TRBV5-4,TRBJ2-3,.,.,CASSRSTDTQYF,TGTGCCAGCAGCCGGAGCACAGATACGCAGTATTTT
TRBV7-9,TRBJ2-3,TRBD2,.,CASSFVEREGPEQYF,TGTGCCAGCAGCTTCGTTGAGCGGGAGGGCCCTGAACAGTATTTT
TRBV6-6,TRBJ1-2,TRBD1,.,CATLPRGTGSGYTF,TGTGCCACCCTCCCCCGAGGGACAGGGAGTGGCTACACCTTC
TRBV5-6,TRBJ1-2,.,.,CASSLGGAPNYGYTF,TGTGCCAGCAGCTTGGGCGGGGCTCCAAACTATGGCTACACCTTC
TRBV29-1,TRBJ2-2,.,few,CSGAAGPDTGELFF,TGCAGCGGGGCGGCGGGACCAGACACCGGGGAGCTGTTTTTT
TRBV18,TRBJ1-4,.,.,CASSPGADEKLFF,TGTGCCAGCTCACCAGGGGCGGATGAAAAACTGTTTTTT
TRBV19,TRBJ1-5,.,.,CASNGGGWAQEQPQHF,TGTGCGAGTAATGGGGGGGGGTGGGCCCAGGAGCAGCCCCAGCATTTT